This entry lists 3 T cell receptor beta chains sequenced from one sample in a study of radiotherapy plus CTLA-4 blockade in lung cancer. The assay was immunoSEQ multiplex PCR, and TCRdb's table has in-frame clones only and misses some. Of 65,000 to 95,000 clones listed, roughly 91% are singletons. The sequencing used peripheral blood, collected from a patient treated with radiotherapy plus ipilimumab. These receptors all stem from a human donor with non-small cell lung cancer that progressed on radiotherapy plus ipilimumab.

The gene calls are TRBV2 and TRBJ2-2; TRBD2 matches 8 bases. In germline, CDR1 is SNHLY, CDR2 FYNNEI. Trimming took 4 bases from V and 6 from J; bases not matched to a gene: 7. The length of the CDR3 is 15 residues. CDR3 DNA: TGTGCCAGCAGTGGGACCGGGACTAGTGCCGGGGAGCTGTTTTTT. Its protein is CASSGTGTSAGELFF.

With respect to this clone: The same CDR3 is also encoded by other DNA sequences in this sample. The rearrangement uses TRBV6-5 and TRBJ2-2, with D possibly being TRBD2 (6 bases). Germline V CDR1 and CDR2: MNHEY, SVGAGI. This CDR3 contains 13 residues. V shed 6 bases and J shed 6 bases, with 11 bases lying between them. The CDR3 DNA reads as TGTGCCAGCAGCTTTGCGGGACCCGGGGAGCTGTTTTTT. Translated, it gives CASSFAGPGELFF.

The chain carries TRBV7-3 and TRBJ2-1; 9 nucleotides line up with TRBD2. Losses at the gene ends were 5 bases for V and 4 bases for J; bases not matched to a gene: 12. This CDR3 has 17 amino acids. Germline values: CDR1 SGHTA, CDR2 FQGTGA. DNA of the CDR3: TGTGCCAGCAGCATCGGGACTAGCCGGAGCCTTTACAATGAGCAGTTCTTC. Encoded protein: CASSIGTSRSLYNEQFF.